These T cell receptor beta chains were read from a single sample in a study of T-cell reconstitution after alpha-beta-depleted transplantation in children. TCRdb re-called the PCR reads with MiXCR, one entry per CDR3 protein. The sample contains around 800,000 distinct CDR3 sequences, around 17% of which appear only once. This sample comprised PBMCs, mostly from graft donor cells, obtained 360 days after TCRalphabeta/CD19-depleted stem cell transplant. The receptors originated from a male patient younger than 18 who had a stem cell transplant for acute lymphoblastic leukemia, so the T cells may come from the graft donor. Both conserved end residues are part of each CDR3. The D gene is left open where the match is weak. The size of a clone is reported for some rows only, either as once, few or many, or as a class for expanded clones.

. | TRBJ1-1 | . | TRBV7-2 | CASRTAPMNTEAFF | TGTGCCAGCCGTACAGCCCCAATGAACACTGAAGCTTTCTTT
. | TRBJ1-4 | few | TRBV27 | CASSFLAGNEKLFF | TGTGCCAGCAGTTTCTTGGCAGGAAATGAAAAACTGTTTTTT
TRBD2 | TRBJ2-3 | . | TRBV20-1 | CSATGTSSPDTQYF | TGCAGTGCTACCGGGACTAGTTCGCCTGATACGCAGTATTTT
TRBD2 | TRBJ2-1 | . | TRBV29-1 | CSVELAGFRYNEQFF | TGCAGCGTTGAATTAGCGGGGTTCCGTTACAATGAGCAGTTCTTC
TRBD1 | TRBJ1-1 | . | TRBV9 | CASSVGVRGPRAFF | TGTGCCAGCAGCGTAGGGGTCAGGGGGCCACGGGCTTTCTTT
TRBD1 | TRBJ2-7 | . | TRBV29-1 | CSVSTGSSYEQYF | TGCAGCGTCTCGACAGGGAGCTCCTACGAGCAGTACTTC
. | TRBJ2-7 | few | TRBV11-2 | CASSPLRASSYEQYF | TGTGCCAGCAGCCCCTTGAGGGCATCCTCCTACGAGCAGTACTTC
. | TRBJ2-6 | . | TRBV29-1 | CSVALLGGANVLTF | TGCAGCGTGGCCCTTCTAGGGGGGGCCAACGTCCTGACTTTC
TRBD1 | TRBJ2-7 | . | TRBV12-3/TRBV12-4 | CASSIRTGGMYEQYF | TGTGCCAGCAGTATTCGGACAGGGGGTATGTACGAGCAGTACTTC
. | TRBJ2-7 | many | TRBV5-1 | CASSGQVRSYEQYF | TGCGCCAGCAGCGGGCAGGTCCGCTCCTACGAGCAGTACTTC
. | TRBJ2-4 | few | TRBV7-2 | CASSSAGLNIQYF | TGTGCCAGCAGCTCCGCAGGGCTAAACATTCAGTACTTC
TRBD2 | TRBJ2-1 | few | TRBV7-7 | CASSKAGGFLNEQFF | TGTGCCAGCAGCAAGGCGGGAGGGTTCTTGAATGAGCAGTTCTTC
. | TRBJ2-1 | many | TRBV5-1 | CASSLNFARSSYNEQFF | TGCGCCAGCAGCCTGAATTTTGCGCGGAGCTCCTACAATGAGCAGTTCTTC
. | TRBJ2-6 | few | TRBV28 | CASSTLREAPSSGANVLTF | TGTGCCAGCAGTACTCTTCGAGAGGCGCCAAGCTCTGGGGCCAACGTCCTGACTTTC
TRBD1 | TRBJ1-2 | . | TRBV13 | CASSYRDRALTYGYTF | TGTGCCAGCAGCTATAGGGACAGGGCCTTGACCTATGGCTACACCTTC
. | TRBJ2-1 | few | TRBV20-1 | CSASGVSYNEQFF | TGCAGTGCTAGCGGGGTCTCCTACAATGAGCAGTTCTTC
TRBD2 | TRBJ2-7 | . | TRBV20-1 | CSAPPGREGASYEQYF | TGCAGTGCTCCCCCCGGGCGGGAGGGGGCATCCTACGAGCAGTACTTC
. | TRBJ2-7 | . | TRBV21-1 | CASSKAGGLNYEQYF | TGTGCCAGCAGCAAAGCGGGAGGGTTAAACTACGAGCAGTACTTC
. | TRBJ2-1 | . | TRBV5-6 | CASFSRGWTQNEQFF | TGTGCCAGCTTTAGTCGGGGATGGACTCAAAATGAGCAGTTCTTC
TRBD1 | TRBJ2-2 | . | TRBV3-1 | CASNLQTGGNGELFF | TGTGCCAGCAACCTCCAGACAGGGGGCAACGGGGAGCTGTTTTTT
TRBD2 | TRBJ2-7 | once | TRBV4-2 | CASSQRPGGPYEQYF | TGTGCCAGCAGCCAACGTCCGGGAGGGCCTTACGAGCAGTACTTC
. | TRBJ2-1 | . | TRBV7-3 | CASSLFGGSGQMTNEQFF | TGTGCCAGCAGCTTATTTGGAGGGTCGGGACAGATGACTAATGAGCAGTTCTTC
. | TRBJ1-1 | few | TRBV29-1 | CSVVVPSNMNTEAFF | TGCAGCGTTGTAGTCCCGAGCAATATGAACACTGAAGCTTTCTTT
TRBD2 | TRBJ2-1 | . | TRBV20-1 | CSASPLQLAGGRGNEQFF | TGCAGTGCTAGCCCCTTGCAACTAGCGGGAGGAAGAGGCAATGAGCAGTTCTTC
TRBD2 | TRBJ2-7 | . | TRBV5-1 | CASSSLAGGPISYEQYF | TGCGCCAGCAGCTCTCTAGCGGGAGGGCCGATTTCCTACGAGCAGTACTTC
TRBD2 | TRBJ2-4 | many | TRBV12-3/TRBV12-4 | CASSPAGLAKNIQYF | TGTGCCAGCAGCCCAGCGGGACTAGCCAAAAACATTCAGTACTTC
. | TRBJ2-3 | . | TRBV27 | CASSFLENQEQYF | TGTGCCAGCAGTTTTCTAGAGAATCAAGAGCAGTATTTT
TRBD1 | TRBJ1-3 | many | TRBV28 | CASRKTGGTKGNTIYF | TGTGCCAGCAGGAAGACAGGGGGCACGAAAGGAAACACCATATATTTT
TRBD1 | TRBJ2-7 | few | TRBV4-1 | CASSQDVGRGQEQYF | TGCGCCAGCAGCCAAGATGTGGGCAGGGGGCAAGAGCAGTACTTC
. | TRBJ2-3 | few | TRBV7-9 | CASSPSKGGPPTDTQYF | TGTGCCAGCAGCCCCAGCAAGGGGGGCCCCCCGACAGATACGCAGTATTTT
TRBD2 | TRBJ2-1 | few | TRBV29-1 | CSDYPRTSGIYNEQFF | TGCAGCGACTACCCGCGGACTAGCGGGATCTACAATGAGCAGTTCTTC
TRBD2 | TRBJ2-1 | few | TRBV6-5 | CASSYRLAGRNEQFF | TGTGCCAGCAGTTACAGGCTAGCGGGACGGAATGAGCAGTTCTTC
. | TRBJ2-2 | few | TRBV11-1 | CASSFRAFMTGELFF | TGTGCCAGCAGCTTTCGAGCTTTTATGACCGGGGAGCTGTTTTTT
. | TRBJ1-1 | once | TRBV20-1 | CSARARAFRLYEAFF | TGCAGTGCTAGAGCGAGGGCTTTCCGCCTGTACGAAGCTTTCTTT
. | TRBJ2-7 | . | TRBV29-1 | CSVDPGGSYEQYF | TGCAGCGTTGACCCTGGGGGCTCCTACGAGCAGTACTTC
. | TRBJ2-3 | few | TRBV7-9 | CASSLAFGTDTQYF | TGTGCCAGCAGCTTAGCTTTTGGCACAGATACGCAGTATTTT
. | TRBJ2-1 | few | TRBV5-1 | CASTLGVPGYNEQFF | TGCGCCAGCACCCTCGGCGTCCCAGGCTACAATGAGCAGTTCTTC
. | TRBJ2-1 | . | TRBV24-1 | CATRSLGERWFF | TGTGCCACCAGGTCTCTGGGGGAACGGTGGTTCTTC
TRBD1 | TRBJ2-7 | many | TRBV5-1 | CASSGGQGIYEQYF | TGCGCCAGCAGCGGGGGACAGGGGATCTACGAGCAGTACTTC
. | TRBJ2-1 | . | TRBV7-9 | CASSPTREQFF | TGTGCCAGCAGTCCTACGAGAGAGCAGTTCTTC
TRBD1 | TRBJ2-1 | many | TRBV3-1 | CASSQGTGSYNEQFF | TGTGCCAGCAGCCAAGGGACAGGGTCTTACAATGAGCAGTTCTTC
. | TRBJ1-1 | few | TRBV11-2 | CASSFDGPAEAFF | TGTGCCAGCAGCTTTGACGGACCAGCTGAAGCTTTCTTT
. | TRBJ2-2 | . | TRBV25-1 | CASSSLDRGYTGELFF | TGTGCCAGCAGTAGTCTGGATAGGGGTTACACCGGGGAGCTGTTTTTT
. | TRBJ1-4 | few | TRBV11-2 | CASSLVNPGINEKLFF | TGTGCCAGCAGCTTAGTTAATCCAGGGATCAATGAAAAACTGTTTTTT
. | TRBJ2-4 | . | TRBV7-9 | CASSLARGRKNIQYF | TGTGCCAGCAGCTTAGCGAGAGGACGGAAAAACATTCAGTACTTC
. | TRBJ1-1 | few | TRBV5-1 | CASSFSVGGTEAFF | TGCGCCAGCAGCTTCTCGGTTGGAGGGACTGAAGCTTTCTTT
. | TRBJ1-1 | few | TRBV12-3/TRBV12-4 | CASSLGRSRGMNTEAFF | TGTGCCAGCAGTTTAGGTCGATCCCGGGGGATGAACACTGAAGCTTTCTTT